These 27 T cell receptor beta chains share one sample of origin, sequenced in a study of blood T cell repertoires in COVID-19. Only in-frame clones appear in the TCRdb table, and some are missing; sequencing was by immunoSEQ multiplex PCR. The sample shows 300,000 or so clones, 75% to 90% of them seen only once. The source material was peripheral blood. The receptors were sampled from a woman aged 40 to 50 with acute or convalescent COVID-19.

The chain has TRBV27 and TRBJ2-1; 10 bases line up with TRBD1. This CDR3 has 13 amino acids. Germline CDR1 is MNHEY and CDR2 is SMNVEV (reference sequence). V was clipped by 7 bases and J by 15 bases; unmatched bases: 12. The CDR3: CASNPTGQGGRFF. The CDR3 DNA sequence: TGTGCCAGCAACCCGACCGGACAGGGGGGACGGTTCTTC.

The V call is TRBV3-1 (or the pseudogene TRBV3-2), the J call TRBJ2-1; D gene unclear. Trimming removed 1 base from V and 6 bases from J, with 13 bases in between. CDR3 length: 15 residues. Germline V lookup: CDR1 LGHDT, CDR2 YNNKEL (reference sequence). The CDR3 nucleotides are TGTGCCAGCAGCCAAGCCCCACAGAGACGCAATGAGCAGTTCTTC. Protein product: CASSQAPQRRNEQFF.

The V call is TRBV4-1, the J call TRBJ1-1, with 7 positions matching TRBD1. CDR3 size: 22 residues. Germline V gene data show CDR1 as MGHRA and CDR2 as YSYEKL. Trimming took 3 bases from V and 0 from J; bases not matched to a gene: 25. CDR3 residues: CASSHSRGNRGPTRKVNTEAFF. The CDR3 nucleotides read TGCGCCAGCAGCCATTCAAGAGGGAACAGGGGCCCCACTCGAAAGGTGAACACTGAAGCTTTCTTT.

The chain recombines TRBV7-6 with TRBJ2-1; TRBD1 might be the D (6 bases). The V gene's germline CDR1 is SGHVS and CDR2 FNYEAQ. The CDR3 runs to 14 residues. The V gene lost 3 bases and the J gene lost 4 bases, with 10 bases spanning the gap. CDR3 protein: CASSFGQGYNEQFF. CDR3 nucleotides: TGTGCCAGCAGCTTCGGGCAGGGGTACAATGAGCAGTTCTTC.

V and J are TRBV5-8 and TRBJ1-2, with D perhaps TRBD1 (5 bases). The CDR3 runs 17 residues. Trimming stripped 3 bases from V and 0 bases from J, with 18 bases between. Germline CDR1 reads SGHTS; CDR2 reads YDEGEE. CDR3 DNA: TGTGCCAGCAGCTCCCGGGGGTCTGGGGAAGCTAACTATGGCTACACCTTC. Its translation is CASSSRGSGEANYGYTF.

The genes are TRBV5-5 and TRBJ1-6; D is undetermined. V was trimmed by 2 bases and J by 0 bases, leaving 9 bases between them. The length of the CDR3 is 16 residues. Germline lookup yields CDR1 SGHKS and CDR2 YYEKEE (reference sequence). CDR3 loop: CASSFTGNSYNSPLHF. The CDR3 nucleotides read TGTGCCAGCAGCTTTACCGGGAACTCCTATAATTCACCCCTCCACTTT.

The chain recombines TRBV21-1 with TRBJ2-7; the table calls TRBD1, which could not be checked here. TRBV21-1 is labeled a pseudogene. The CDR3 extends over 15 amino acids. CDR3 in DNA: TGTGCCAGCAGCAAAGCAGGGGGAAGGTCCTACGAGCAGTACGTC. Its protein is CASSKAGGRSYEQYV.

This chain uses TRBV5-1 with TRBJ1-6; D unclear. This CDR3 is built from 15 residues. V lost 5 bases, J lost 2 bases, and 11 bases lay in between. Germline CDR1 is SGHRS and CDR2 is YFSETQ. Written as DNA, the CDR3 is TGCGCCAGCAGGTCGGGGTTCCCCTATAATTCACCCCTCCACTTT. Translating gives CASRSGFPYNSPLHF.

The V and J genes are TRBV7-3 and TRBJ2-5, with D possibly being TRBD1 (5 bases). Germline CDR1 reads SGHTA; CDR2 reads FQGTGA. CDR3 length: 13 residues. The V gene lost 2 bases and the J gene lost 5 bases, with 9 bases spanning the gap. Here the CDR3 reads CASSLQGWETQYF. DNA for the CDR3: TGTGCCAGCAGCTTACAGGGCTGGGAGACCCAGTACTTC.

The CDR3 region is CASSESYRVSETQYF. The CDR3 DNA reads TGTGCCAGCAGTGAAAGTTACAGGGTCAGCGAGACCCAGTACTTC. The chain employs TRBV2 and TRBJ2-5; D is perhaps TRBD1 (6 bases). CDR3 length equals 15 residues. V lost 2 bases and J 5 bases, leaving 15 bases between the germline ends. CDR1 is SNHLY and CDR2 is FYNNEI in the germline V gene.

The chain uses TRBV5-6 and TRBJ2-5; TRBD1 might be the D (6 bases). V lost 4 bases to trimming and J lost 5 bases, with 27 bases between them. The CDR3 extends over 18 amino acids. The V gene's germline CDR1 is SGHDT and CDR2 YYEEEE. The CDR3 DNA reads as TGTGCCAGCAGCCGTACACCATCAGGGGCGCGAATAGAGGAGACCCAGTACTTC. Its translation is CASSRTPSGARIEETQYF.

This clone has just one count. The V call is TRBV6-1, the J call TRBJ1-2; 8 bases map to TRBD1. CDR3 length equals 15 residues. Trimming at V came to 6 bases and at J to 4 bases, leaving 10 bases not matched to a gene. Germline CDR1 MNHNS, CDR2 SASEGT. The CDR3 region has the DNA TGTGCCAGCAGACTCACAGGGGGGAGGAGCTATGGCTACACCTTC. Translated: CASRLTGGRSYGYTF.

The chain uses TRBV7-9 and TRBJ1-1, with a tentative D call TRBD1 (5 bases). There are 14 residues in the CDR3. The germline CDR1 and CDR2 sequences are SEHNR and FQNEAQ (reference sequence). V gave up 5 bases and J gave up 1 base, with 11 bases separating them. CDR3 residues: CASSLMGGNTEAFF. The DNA for the CDR3 is TGTGCCAGCAGCCTTATGGGGGGGAACACTGAAGCTTTCTTT.

This clone appeared once. The rearrangement links TRBV4-1 to TRBJ2-5, with D possibly matching TRBD2 (5 bases). Germline V gene lookup returns CDR1 MGHRA and CDR2 YSYEKL. The CDR3 covers 14 residues. Deletions cut 0 bases from V and 4 bases from J, with 9 bases between. The CDR3 DNA sequence: TGCGCCAGCAGCCAAGATCTAGCACCAGAGACCCAGTACTTC. This translates into CASSQDLAPETQYF.

The rearrangement links TRBV3-1 (or the pseudogene TRBV3-2) to TRBJ2-5, with 10 bases aligning to TRBD2. This CDR3 comprises 14 residues. CDR1 is LGHDT and CDR2 is YNNKEL in the germline V gene (reference sequence). The junction had 3 bases not matched to a gene; V was cut back by 4 bases and J by 4 bases. The CDR3 sequence: CASSPGLARETQYF. The CDR3 coding sequence is TGTGCCAGCAGCCCGGGACTAGCGCGAGAGACCCAGTACTTC.

CDR3 protein: CSVDKPSTGEAQYF. The CDR3 nucleotides read TGCAGCGTCGACAAACCCTCTACAGGGGAGGCGCAGTATTTT. This chain uses TRBV29-1 with TRBJ2-3, with D maybe TRBD1 (7 bases). CDR1 SQVTM and CDR2 ANQGSEA come from the germline V gene. The CDR3 loop spans 14 amino acids. Trimming removed 6 bases at V and 10 bases at J, with 23 bases between.

This rearrangement joins TRBV28 to TRBJ2-2; the D is unclear. CDR1 is MDHEN and CDR2 is SYDVKM in the germline V gene. V shed 4 bases and J shed 7 bases, with 10 bases lying between them. This CDR3 contains 13 residues. CDR3 sequence reads: CASSSLRGGELFF. The CDR3, as DNA: TGTGCCAGCAGTTCCCTACGAGGCGGGGAGCTGTTTTTT. Drawing the rest from reference TRBV28 and TRBJ2-2, the complete variable domain is DVKVTQSSRYLVKRTGEKVFLECVQDMDHENMFWYRQDPGLGLRLIYFSYDVKMKEKGDIPEGYSVSREKKERFSLILESASTNQTSMYLCASSSLRGGELFFGEGSRLTVL.

The chain carries TRBV5-1 and TRBJ2-6; no reliable D call. Germline assignment: CDR1 SGHRS and CDR2 YFSETQ. Trimming removed 4 bases at V and 2 bases at J, with 7 bases between. This CDR3 region has 14 residues. The CDR3 DNA reads TGCGCCAGCAGCCCTTCTACTGGGGCCAACGTCCTGACTTTC. Residues: CASSPSTGANVLTF.

The V call is TRBV27, the J call TRBJ1-2; D is unclear. The CDR3 consists of 14 residues. The V end lost 4 bases, the J end lost 3 bases, and 12 bases lay between the germline ends. Germline V gene sequence: CDR1 MNHEY, CDR2 SMNVEV (reference sequence). The CDR3 sequence: CASSSGLNHYGYTF. The CDR3 DNA reads TGTGCCAGCAGTTCTGGGCTGAACCACTATGGCTACACCTTC.

The chain uses TRBV12-3 or TRBV12-4 and TRBJ2-7; a weak D match, TRBD1 (6 bases). The ends were cut back, 5 bases at V and 2 bases at J, with 7 bases in the middle. The CDR3 is 12 residues long. The CDR3 nucleotides read TGTGCCAGCAGTCAGGGGACCTACGAGCAGTACGTC. This translates into CASSQGTYEQYV.

In the case of this clone: One end of the junction does not line up with germline, which may come from a read error. The chain joins TRBV2 to TRBJ1-5; 7 nucleotides line up with TRBD1. Germline lookup yields CDR1 SNHLY and CDR2 FYNNEI. The CDR3 sequence is 15 residues long. CDR3 DNA: TGTGCCAGCAGGGAAGGTGGGACAGGCAATCAGCCCCAGCATTTT. This translates into CASREGGTGNQPQHF. The entire variable domain, with the rest obtained from reference TRBV2 and TRBJ1-5, is as follows: EPEVTQTPSHQVTQMGQEVILRCVPISNHLYFYWYRQILGQKVEFLVSFYNNEISEKSEIFDDQFSVERPDGSNFTLKIRSTKLEDSAMYFCASREGGTGNQPQHFGDGTRLSIL.

This rearrangement joins TRBV5-6 to TRBJ1-2, with D tentatively TRBD1 (5 bases). The CDR3 runs to 16 residues. The germline V gene has CDR1 SGHDT and CDR2 YYEEEE. V was trimmed by 3 bases and J by 7 bases, leaving 22 bases between them. In DNA form, the CDR3 reads TGTGCCAGCAGCTCAGAACCGGGACTGCCCTATGTTGGCTACACCTTC. The encoded protein is CASSSEPGLPYVGYTF.

This clone was detected once. The chain is built from TRBV19 and TRBJ2-7; TRBD1 matches at 9 bases. The junction had 10 bases not matched to a gene; V was cut back by 0 bases and J by 7 bases. Per the germline V gene, CDR1 is LNHDA and CDR2 is SQIVND (reference sequence). This CDR3 has 16 residues. CDR3 nucleotides: TGTGCCAGTAGTATAGATCCAGGGGGCGGGACAGGGGAGCAGTACGTC. Residues: CASSIDPGGGTGEQYV.

The J gene is TRBJ1-4, the V gene TRBV27, with 8 bases matching TRBD1. Losses at the gene ends were 5 bases for V and 8 bases for J; bases not matched to a gene: 13. CDR3 length: 16 residues. CDR1 and CDR2 (germline): MNHEY, SMNVEV (reference sequence). CDR3: CASSTRQGIRGEKLFF. The CDR3 DNA is TGTGCCAGCAGTACCCGACAGGGGATCCGCGGGGAAAAACTGTTTTTT.

The chain's CDR3 is CASSGGGPLRETQYF. DNA for the CDR3: TGTGCCAGCAGTGGAGGGGGACCCCTAAGGGAGACCCAGTACTTC. The gene calls are TRBV2 and TRBJ2-5; tentatively, D is TRBD1 (6 bases). CDR3 length: 15 residues. Germline V gene lookup returns CDR1 SNHLY and CDR2 FYNNEI. Trimming left V 4 bases short and J 5 bases short, with 17 bases between. The variable domain in full, completed from reference TRBV2 and TRBJ2-5, reads EPEVTQTPSHQVTQMGQEVILRCVPISNHLYFYWYRQILGQKVEFLVSFYNNEISEKSEIFDDQFSVERPDGSNFTLKIRSTKLEDSAMYFCASSGGGPLRETQYFGPGTRLLVL.

This clone was seen once. The CDR3 sequence is CAITKTGENTEAFF. Here the CDR3 DNA reads TGTGCCATCACCAAGACAGGCGAGAACACTGAAGCTTTCTTT. The chain uses TRBV10-3 and TRBJ1-1, with D possibly TRBD1 on 6 matching bases. Germline CDR1 reads ENHRY; CDR2 reads SYGVKD. Between the trimmed V and J ends, which lost 7 bases and 1 base, there was a span of 13 bases. The CDR3 spans 14 residues.

This clone was detected a few times. Because the CDR3 is missing its conserved closing phenylalanine or tryptophan, this is likely a read error. It is unclear where the CDR3 begins or ends on the DNA, so no DNA is shown, and the CDR3 is as TCRdb lists it. J is TRBJ1-1 and V is TRBV29-1; TRBD1, the table's D call, was not compared with the DNA. In germline, CDR1 is SQVTM, CDR2 ANQGSEA. The CDR3 is 9 amino acids in total, end residues counted. CDR3 in amino acids: CSVEGWHTP.